This is a list of T cell receptor beta chains from one sample in a study of cytomegalovirus exposure and HLA in healthy donors. Libraries were prepared by immunoSEQ multiplex PCR; TCRdb keeps only in-frame clonotypes and omits some of them. The sample lists over 200,000 clones; around 75% were seen once. The sequencing sample was made of PBMCs. These receptors were collected from a young woman in good health and CMV-seronegative. Both conserved end residues are part of each CDR3. Fields, in order: V gene, J gene, clone size, CDR3 protein. Expanded clones get a size class; other rows say once, few or many, or leave the size out.

v_gene: TRBV5-1
j_gene: TRBJ2-1
abundance: .
CDR3aa: CASSLAGLVGEQFF

v_gene: TRBV27
j_gene: TRBJ1-1
abundance: .
CDR3aa: CASSLTGVTEAFF

v_gene: TRBV20-1
j_gene: TRBJ1-1
abundance: .
CDR3aa: CSARDGGEAFF

v_gene: TRBV6-5
j_gene: TRBJ1-1
abundance: .
CDR3aa: CASSQTLGDTEAFF

v_gene: TRBV7-6
j_gene: TRBJ1-1
abundance: once
CDR3aa: CASTKGAGVNTEAFF

v_gene: TRBV14
j_gene: TRBJ2-5
abundance: .
CDR3aa: CASSQVSAGVRETQYF

v_gene: TRBV19
j_gene: TRBJ1-5
abundance: .
CDR3aa: CASRSFDRGENQPQHF

v_gene: TRBV7-3
j_gene: TRBJ2-7
abundance: .
CDR3aa: CASSLGRSYEQYF

v_gene: TRBV7-3
j_gene: TRBJ2-5
abundance: .
CDR3aa: CASSRQGGGETQYF

v_gene: TRBV7-8
j_gene: TRBJ1-1
abundance: .
CDR3aa: CASSYATGTPNTEAFF

v_gene: TRBV5-1
j_gene: TRBJ1-1
abundance: .
CDR3aa: CASSYDPGSDPEAFF

v_gene: TRBV10-2
j_gene: TRBJ1-1
abundance: once
CDR3aa: CASSEPRGPNTEAFF

v_gene: TRBV5-1
j_gene: TRBJ2-3
abundance: .
CDR3aa: CASSFSGSTDTQYF

v_gene: TRBV6-5
j_gene: TRBJ2-2
abundance: .
CDR3aa: CASSRQGINTGELFF

v_gene: TRBV7-9
j_gene: TRBJ2-2
abundance: .
CDR3aa: CASSAGQARPGGAGELFF

v_gene: TRBV2
j_gene: TRBJ2-3
abundance: .
CDR3aa: CASSDPPRGTTDTQYF

v_gene: TRBV10-3
j_gene: TRBJ1-2
abundance: .
CDR3aa: CAISGQGALNYGYTF

v_gene: TRBV5-1
j_gene: TRBJ2-5
abundance: .
CDR3aa: CASSSPGTSGKETQYF

v_gene: TRBV29-1
j_gene: TRBJ1-1
abundance: .
CDR3aa: CSVDLHTGYTEAFF

v_gene: TRBV10-3
j_gene: TRBJ1-1
abundance: .
CDR3aa: CAISEDAGTAHTEAFF

v_gene: TRBV30
j_gene: TRBJ1-2
abundance: once
CDR3aa: CAWSNLGQGAHYGYTF

v_gene: TRBV4-2
j_gene: TRBJ2-7
abundance: .
CDR3aa: CASSQVLAGLISYEQYF

v_gene: TRBV13
j_gene: TRBJ2-2
abundance: .
CDR3aa: CASRTGANTGELFF

v_gene: TRBV10-3
j_gene: TRBJ1-1
abundance: few
CDR3aa: CAISLDREGQAFF

v_gene: TRBV18
j_gene: .
abundance: once
CDR3aa: CASSGQGDSYEQYF

v_gene: TRBV7-9
j_gene: TRBJ1-3
abundance: .
CDR3aa: CASSLSTGHRSGNTIYF

v_gene: TRBV5-1
j_gene: TRBJ2-7
abundance: .
CDR3aa: CASSFTGSSYEQYF

v_gene: TRBV5-1
j_gene: TRBJ1-1
abundance: .
CDR3aa: CASSFERNTEAFF

v_gene: TRBV27
j_gene: TRBJ1-4
abundance: .
CDR3aa: CASSFTGGSEKLFF

v_gene: TRBV29-1
j_gene: TRBJ2-5
abundance: .
CDR3aa: CSVGSGPGETQYF

v_gene: TRBV7-6
j_gene: TRBJ2-3
abundance: .
CDR3aa: CASSLGPDTQYF

v_gene: TRBV6-1
j_gene: TRBJ2-5
abundance: .
CDR3aa: CASSEMSDRWETQYF

v_gene: TRBV5-1
j_gene: TRBJ1-1
abundance: .
CDR3aa: CASSQGGTEAFF

v_gene: TRBV4-1
j_gene: TRBJ2-7
abundance: .
CDR3aa: CASSMAPSRQDEQYF

v_gene: TRBV10-1
j_gene: TRBJ2-3
abundance: .
CDR3aa: CASSELTGETDTQYF

v_gene: TRBV4-1
j_gene: TRBJ2-3
abundance: few
CDR3aa: CASSQSGTGTWSTDTQYF

v_gene: TRBV15
j_gene: TRBJ1-2
abundance: .
CDR3aa: CATSRSGGSYGYTF

v_gene: TRBV19
j_gene: TRBJ2-2
abundance: .
CDR3aa: CASTPEEDMWTGELFF

v_gene: TRBV7-3
j_gene: TRBJ2-1
abundance: .
CDR3aa: CASSLSTSGHNEQFF

v_gene: TRBV30
j_gene: TRBJ2-2
abundance: .
CDR3aa: CASPGTTNTGELFF

v_gene: TRBV5-1
j_gene: TRBJ2-7
abundance: few
CDR3aa: CASSLGDTLTYEQYF